A selection of T cell receptor beta chains follows, all from one sample in a study of beta chain features in type 1 diabetes. Repertoires were generated with immunoSEQ multiplex PCR, while TCRdb's copy carries only in-frame clones and drops some. This table holds about 260,000 clones, around 68% found once. The sequenced sample was naive CD4+ T cells from blood. These receptors all come from a man aged 30 to 39 in good health. Both conserved end residues are part of each CDR3. Fields, in order: clone size, V gene, D gene, J gene, CDR3 length, CDR3 DNA, CDR3 protein. D genes are given only for firm matches. Size is stated for part of the rows, as once, few or many counts, or as a class when the clone is expanded.

.	TRBV30	.	TRBJ1-1	13	TGTGCCTGGAGCCCAAGGAGGGACACTGAAGCTTTCTTT	CAWSPRRDTEAFF
.	TRBV9	TRBD1	TRBJ2-7	14	TGTGCCAGCAGCGTGGGTCTCCAGGGGGCCGAGCAGTACTTC	CASSVGLQGAEQYF
.	TRBV30	.	TRBJ1-5	12	TGTGCCTTCGGGTCAACCAATCAGCCCCAGCATTTT	CAFGSTNQPQHF
.	TRBV30	.	TRBJ1-1	10	TGTGCCTGGAGTGGACAGGAAGCTTTCTTT	CAWSGQEAFF
.	TRBV14	.	TRBJ2-5	14	TGTGCCAGCAGCCAAGACGCTAGACGAGAGACCCAGTACTTC	CASSQDARRETQYF
.	TRBV30	.	TRBJ1-1	13	TGTGCCTGGAGCCTACGAGGGTGGACTGAAGCTTTCTTT	CAWSLRGWTEAFF
once	TRBV7-2	.	TRBJ2-3	13	TGTGCCAGCAGCCCGGGAGGCACAGATACGCAGTATTTT	CASSPGGTDTQYF
.	TRBV14	TRBD1	TRBJ2-5	16	TGTGCCAGCAGCTACCTCCTGACAGGGCGCCAAGAGACCCAGTACTTC	CASSYLLTGRQETQYF
.	TRBV4-3	.	TRBJ1-1	14	TGCGCCAGCAGCCAAACATACAGGAACACTGAAGCTTTCTTT	CASSQTYRNTEAFF
.	TRBV30	.	TRBJ2-3	13	TGTGCCTGGAGTGTTGATCGGGCAGATACGCAGTATTTT	CAWSVDRADTQYF
.	TRBV7-9	.	TRBJ2-6	13	TGTGCCAGCAGCCCCCTGGGGGCCAACGTCCTGACTTTC	CASSPLGANVLTF
once	TRBV2	.	TRBJ2-1	12	TGTGCCAGCAGTGATCAGTGGAATGAGCAGTTCTTC	CASSDQWNEQFF
.	TRBV6-5	.	TRBJ2-1	12	TGTGCCAGCAGCGAGGGCCGGGGCGAGCAGTTCTTC	CASSEGRGEQFF
few	TRBV30	.	TRBJ1-2	12	TGTGCCTGGAGGCCCGGGAGAAGTGGCTACACCTTC	CAWRPGRSGYTF
.	TRBV9	.	TRBJ2-5	15	TGTGCCAGCAGCCCTCTCGACAGGTACCAAGAGACCCAGTACTTC	CASSPLDRYQETQYF
.	TRBV29-1	.	TRBJ2-2	14	TGCAGCGTTCAATCGCAGACGAACACCGGGGAGCTGTTTTTT	CSVQSQTNTGELFF
.	TRBV6-5	.	TRBJ2-3	11	TGTGCCAGCAGAGACACAGATACGCAGTATTTT	CASRDTDTQYF
.	TRBV30	TRBD1	TRBJ1-6	14	TGTGCCTGGAGTGAAGACAGGGAGGATTCACCCCTCCACTTT	CAWSEDREDSPLHF
.	TRBV7-6	.	TRBJ2-5	17	TGTGCCAGCAGCTACGAGAAGCCTAGGTATCCACAAGAGACCCAGTACTTC	CASSYEKPRYPQETQYF
few	TRBV5-4	.	TRBJ1-1	11	TGTGCCAGCAGCTCCCAAGGGGGAGCTTTCTTT	CASSSQGGAFF